The next 20 T cell receptor beta chains were all read from a single sample in a study of blood T cells in healthy people across ages. The use of a sample-barcoded 5' primer and a J-beta primer mix characterized a second PCR of 7 to 11 cycles. TCRdb itself ran the 5' RACE reads through MiXCR, one entry per CDR3 protein. The sample consists of about 970,000 distinct CDR3 sequences, roughly 50% of them appearing once. Sequences were obtained from blood. These receptors all stem from a woman aged 55 to 70 in good health.

This chain links TRBV7-9 with TRBJ1-2; no firm D call. CDR1 is SEHNR and CDR2 is FQNEAQ in the germline V gene (reference sequence). This CDR3 contains 14 residues. The ends were cut back, 1 base at V and 4 bases at J, with 10 bases in the middle. The CDR3 DNA sequence: TGTGCCAGCAGCTTAGGGTGGGAAGGCTATGGCTACACCTTC. This codes for CASSLGWEGYGYTF.

The chain employs TRBV6-1 and TRBJ2-4; D uncertain. The tail of the sequence fits TRBJ2-7 better, so the J call may be wrong. CDR1 is MNHNS and CDR2 is SASEGT in the germline V gene. This CDR3 has 13 residues. CDR3: CASSTPATYEQYF. CDR3 sequence (DNA): TGTGCCAGCAGCACCCCTGCCACCTACGAGCAGTACTTC.

This chain connects TRBV18 to TRBJ2-6, with D possibly TRBD1 on 6 matching bases. The ends were cut back, 8 bases at V and 1 base at J, with 9 bases in the middle. Per the germline V gene, CDR1 is KGHSH and CDR2 is LQKENI. The CDR3 is 14 amino acids. DNA for the CDR3: TGTGCCAGCGCTACAGGGTCTGGGGCCAACGTCCTGACTTTC. Translating it yields CASATGSGANVLTF.

The V and J genes are TRBV19 and TRBJ2-2; possibly TRBD1 or TRBD2 for D (6 bases each). This CDR3 region has 15 residues. The V gene lost 10 bases and the J gene lost 3 bases, with 18 bases spanning the gap. The germline gives CDR1 LNHDA, CDR2 SQIVND (reference sequence). The CDR3 nucleotides read TGTGCCACCAAGAGGGGGGAAGAAGACACCGGGGAGCTGTTTTTT. This codes for CATKRGEEDTGELFF.

This clonotype was seen only a few times. The V call is TRBV4-1, the J call TRBJ1-4; a weak D match, TRBD1 (6 bases). With 4 bases removed from V and 8 bases from J, the gap between germline ends came to 14 bases. The germline V gene has CDR1 MGHRA and CDR2 YSYEKL. The CDR3 covers 14 residues. In nucleotides, the CDR3 is TGCGCCAGCAGCCCAACAGGGCCGTTCGAAAAACTGTTTTTT. Its translation: CASSPTGPFEKLFF.

The chain uses TRBV28 and TRBJ1-5, with D possibly TRBD1 on 5 matching bases. Trimming removed 4 bases from V and 0 bases from J, with 16 bases in between. The CDR3 contains 17 residues. Germline V gene lookup returns CDR1 MDHEN and CDR2 SYDVKM. CDR3 in amino acids: CASSSTRKGYSNQPQHF. As DNA, the CDR3 is TGTGCCAGCAGTTCCACCAGGAAGGGGTATAGCAATCAGCCCCAGCATTTT.

The CDR3 DNA is TGTGCCAGCAGTTACTCAGGCCCGGGGGTGGATTCACCCCTCCACTTT. Its translation: CASSYSGPGVDSPLHF. The chain joins TRBV6-5 to TRBJ1-6; perhaps TRBD1 as D (5 bases). Trimming took off 0 bases at V and 8 bases at J, with 14 bases between the two ends. Germline loops: CDR1 MNHEY, CDR2 SVGAGI. The CDR3 consists of 16 residues.

V is TRBV5-8 and J is TRBJ2-3; D not certain. This CDR3 has 13 amino acids. Deletions cut 0 bases from V and 6 bases from J, with 8 bases between. CDR1 is SGHTS and CDR2 is YDEGEE in the germline V gene. DNA for the CDR3: TGTGCCAGCAGCTTGGAACCCTGGGATACGCAGTATTTT. Amino acids: CASSLEPWDTQYF. Variable domain in full (rest from reference TRBV5-8 and TRBJ2-3): EAGVTQSPTHLIKTRGQQATLRCSPISGHTSVYWYQQALGLGLQFLLWYDEGEERNRGNFPPRFSGRQFPNYSSELNVNALELEDSALYLCASSLEPWDTQYFGPGTRLTVL.

The rearrangement links TRBV28 to TRBJ2-5; tentative D call: TRBD1 (6 bases). The J call may be wrong; the DNA end is better matched by TRBJ2-7. The CDR3 has 14 amino acids. Looked up from germline, CDR1 is MDHEN and CDR2 is SYDVKM. The CDR3 DNA reads TGTGCCAGCGGGAAGACAGGAGCGATATACGAGCAGTACTTC. This sequence encodes CASGKTGAIYEQYF.

The chain couples TRBV3-1 to TRBJ2-7, with 8 positions matching TRBD2. Germline-derived CDR1 and CDR2 are LGHDT and YNNKEL (reference sequence). V lost 5 bases, J lost 4 bases, and 10 bases stayed unmatched. The CDR3 is 15 amino acids. CDR3 in DNA: TGTGCCAGCAGCTCTTTAGCGGGGAGTTGGTACGAGCAGTACTTC. It codes for CASSSLAGSWYEQYF.

The V gene is TRBV7-9, the J gene TRBJ2-7; 8 bases agree with TRBD1. CDR1 is SEHNR and CDR2 is FQNEAQ in the germline V gene (reference sequence). V shed 1 base and J 2 bases; nucleotides not matched to a gene: 4. The CDR3 length is 15 residues. CDR3: CASSLGTGRAYEQYF. The CDR3 DNA reads as TGTGCCAGCAGCTTAGGGACAGGGCGCGCCTACGAGCAGTACTTC.

This chain joins TRBV15 and TRBJ1-1; D is unclear. CDR1 is LNHNV and CDR2 is YYDKDF in the germline V gene (reference sequence). The CDR3 spans 15 residues. Trimming left V 0 bases short and J 4 bases short, with 12 bases between. The CDR3 nucleotides are TGTGCCACCAGCAGAGATCGCGCCTGGGGCACTGAAGCTTTCTTT. Amino acids: CATSRDRAWGTEAFF.

The chain combines TRBV6-5 with TRBJ2-4, with TRBD1 matching over 7 bases. This CDR3 spans 17 amino acids. CDR1 and CDR2 from the germline V gene are MNHEY and SVGAGI. The ends lost 2 bases at V and 1 base at J; junction bases unmatched: 8. CDR3 coding DNA: TGTGCCAGCAGTTACGGCACGACAGGGCGGGCCAAAAACATTCAGTACTTC. It encodes CASSYGTTGRAKNIQYF.

This clonotype has just a few counts. The chain uses TRBV6-5 and TRBJ2-3; a possible D gene is TRBD2 (5 bases). CDR1 is MNHEY, CDR2 SVGAGI, per germline. CDR3 size: 14 residues. V gave up 7 bases and J gave up 0 bases, with 11 bases separating them. In DNA form, the CDR3 reads TGTGCCAGCAAGTCTAGCCAGAGCACAGATACGCAGTATTTT. Translated, it gives CASKSSQSTDTQYF.

The V gene is TRBV3-1, the J gene TRBJ2-1; the D gene is possibly TRBD2 (6 bases). The germline CDR1 and CDR2 sequences are LGHDT and YNNKEL (reference sequence). The V and J ends lost 1 base and 6 bases respectively, with 25 bases between them. The CDR3 is made up of 19 amino acids. This CDR3 reads CASSQVSLPGGGLVNEQFF. DNA of the CDR3: TGTGCCAGCAGCCAAGTATCCCTCCCCGGGGGAGGCCTAGTCAATGAGCAGTTCTTC.

The chain combines TRBV20-1 with TRBJ1-1, with D unresolved. V gave up 0 bases and J gave up 3 bases, with 8 bases separating them. The CDR3 has 13 residues. CDR1 and CDR2 (germline): DFQATT, SNEGSKA (reference sequence). As DNA, the CDR3 is TGCAGTGCTAGAGAGGAAACGGACACTGAAGCTTTCTTT. Translating gives CSAREETDTEAFF.

The chain employs TRBV18 and TRBJ2-5, with a possible D match to TRBD2 (6 bases). Trimming shortened V by 2 bases and J by 2 bases, and 18 bases separated the two germline ends. The germline V gene has CDR1 KGHSH and CDR2 LQKENI. This CDR3 contains 17 residues. As DNA, the CDR3 is TGTGCCAGCTCACCAAACCGACGGCAGGGAGGACAAGAGACCCAGTACTTC. Protein: CASSPNRRQGGQETQYF.

This clonotype was found a few times. For the CDR3, the DNA is TGCAGCGTGCACACAAGCTCCTACGAGCAGTACTTC. This gives the protein CSVHTSSYEQYF. The chain uses TRBV29-1 and TRBJ2-7; no firm D call. The CDR3 has 12 residues. Germline CDR1 SQVTM, CDR2 ANQGSEA. V lost 6 bases to trimming and J lost 0 bases, with 9 bases between them.

V usage is TRBV10-3 and J usage is TRBJ2-6; maybe TRBD2 (6 bases). This CDR3 contains 16 residues. Germline CDR1 and CDR2: ENHRY and SYGVKD. The V end lost 0 bases, the J end lost 2 bases, and 8 bases lay between the germline ends. The CDR3 DNA sequence: TGTGCCATCAGTGAGTCGACGGGAGCTGGGGCCAACGTCCTGACTTTC. This codes for CAISESTGAGANVLTF.

The chain is built from TRBV7-2 and TRBJ2-3; either TRBD1 or TRBD2 may fit D (5 bases each). Germline V gives CDR1 SGHTA, CDR2 FQGNSA. Trimming took 1 base from V and 2 from J, leaving 16 bases between them. This CDR3 region has 17 residues. The CDR3 is CASSLDWGRGDTDTQYF. The CDR3 DNA is TGTGCCAGCAGCTTAGATTGGGGACGAGGGGACACAGATACGCAGTATTTT.